This TCR beta chain was sequenced during a study of T cell repertoires in cytomegalovirus infection. Study-level information: Indicated by public TCR beta signatures were CMV infection and matching HLA type. General study findings and limits: HLA-C-restricted TCR beta clonotypes specific for CMV led the ex vivo response.

TCRdb redid the calling of the reads with MiXCR, one entry per CDR3 protein. The data show around 200,000 distinct CDR3 sequences, with 17% seen just once and almost 25% held by the top ten. Trimming left V 0 bases short and J 10 bases short, with 12 bases between. The CDR3 loop spans 14 amino acids. The germline V gene has CDR1 MNHNS and CDR2 SASEGT. Turning to this clonotype: The antigen is unknown.

The source of this sequence is a human donor in good health (CMV status not recorded). Some clones in this sample may be carry-over from other donors' samples. The sequencing input was CD8+ T cells from PBMCs. J is TRBJ2-2 and V is TRBV6-1; TRBD2 might be the D (5 bases). The CDR3 reads CASSEASGVEELFF. CDR3 DNA: TGTGCCAGCAGTGAAGCCTCCGGGGTCGAGGAGCTGTTTTTT.